These T cell receptor beta chains were read from a single sample in a study of cytomegalovirus exposure and HLA in healthy donors. Sequencing was performed with immunoSEQ multiplex PCR; in TCRdb, only in-frame clones are kept and a portion is missing. The sample shows 150,000 to 200,000 clones, 77% of them seen only once. The sequencing input was PBMCs. The receptors shown here come from a man younger than 35 in good health and CMV-seronegative. The CDR3 runs from the conserved cysteine through the conserved F or W. D genes are given only for firm matches. Rows give clone size only sometimes, using once, few, many, or a class for an expanded clone.

d_gene: TRBD1
v_gene: TRBV4-3
abundance: NA
j_gene: TRBJ1-6
CDR3nt: TGCGCCAGCAGCCAAGATAGGGGACAGGGGTTCGATTATAATTCACCCCTCCACTTT
CDR3aa: CASSQDRGQGFDYNSPLHF

d_gene: TRBD2
v_gene: TRBV6-1
abundance: NA
j_gene: TRBJ2-2
CDR3nt: TGTGCCAGCAGTGAACGGCTAGCGGGAGCAGATGGGAACACCGGGGAGCTGTTTTTT
CDR3aa: CASSERLAGADGNTGELFF

d_gene: TRBD2
v_gene: TRBV28
abundance: NA
j_gene: TRBJ2-1
CDR3nt: TGTGCCAGCCTCCCCCCACTAGCGAACTACAATGAGCAGTTCTTC
CDR3aa: CASLPPLANYNEQFF

d_gene: TRBD2
v_gene: TRBV11-3
abundance: few
j_gene: TRBJ2-7
CDR3nt: TGTGCCAGCAGCCGGGGACTAGCGGGAGGTGAGCAGTACTTC
CDR3aa: CASSRGLAGGEQYF

d_gene: NA
v_gene: TRBV9
abundance: NA
j_gene: TRBJ2-2
CDR3nt: TGTGCCAGCAGCGCGGGACATGGCGCGAACACCGGGGAGCTGTTTTTT
CDR3aa: CASSAGHGANTGELFF

d_gene: NA
v_gene: TRBV19
abundance: few
j_gene: TRBJ2-5
CDR3nt: TGTGCCAGTAGTATTTTAGCTGGGGAGACCCAGTACTTC
CDR3aa: CASSILAGETQYF

d_gene: NA
v_gene: TRBV9
abundance: few
j_gene: TRBJ1-4
CDR3nt: TGTGCCAGCAGCGTAGCAGGGGCTTCTAATGAAAAACTGTTTTTT
CDR3aa: CASSVAGASNEKLFF

d_gene: TRBD2
v_gene: TRBV6-1
abundance: NA
j_gene: TRBJ2-2
CDR3nt: TGTGCCAGCAGTGAACACGGGGGGTACACCGGGGAGCTGTTTTTT
CDR3aa: CASSEHGGYTGELFF

d_gene: TRBD2
v_gene: TRBV4-2
abundance: once
j_gene: TRBJ2-1
CDR3nt: TGTGCCAGCAGTCATCAACCTAGCGGGGGGGTCGATGAGCAGTTCTTC
CDR3aa: CASSHQPSGGVDEQFF

d_gene: TRBD1
v_gene: TRBV2
abundance: NA
j_gene: TRBJ2-7
CDR3nt: TGTGCCAGCGGGACAGGGGGCTCCTACGAGCAGTACTTC
CDR3aa: CASGTGGSYEQYF

d_gene: NA
v_gene: TRBV30
abundance: NA
j_gene: TRBJ2-1
CDR3nt: TGTGCCTGGAGTTGGACGTCCCTAGCAAATGAGCAGTTCTTC
CDR3aa: CAWSWTSLANEQFF

d_gene: NA
v_gene: TRBV7-6
abundance: NA
j_gene: TRBJ2-1
CDR3nt: TGTGCCAGCAGCCCTCTAGGAGGGAGCTCCTACAATGAGCAGTTCTTC
CDR3aa: CASSPLGGSSYNEQFF

d_gene: NA
v_gene: TRBV9
abundance: few
j_gene: TRBJ2-2
CDR3nt: TGTGCCAGCAGCGTAGCAGGGTTTCGCACCGGGGAGCTGTTTTTT
CDR3aa: CASSVAGFRTGELFF

d_gene: NA
v_gene: TRBV12-5
abundance: NA
j_gene: TRBJ2-2
CDR3nt: TGTGCTAGTGGTTTCCTAGTGGACACGAACACCGGGGAGCTGTTTTTT
CDR3aa: CASGFLVDTNTGELFF

d_gene: NA
v_gene: TRBV5-1
abundance: NA
j_gene: TRBJ2-2
CDR3nt: TGCGCCAGCAGCTTGGTGGGCTCAGACACCGGGGAGCTGTTTTTT
CDR3aa: CASSLVGSDTGELFF

d_gene: NA
v_gene: TRBV29-1
abundance: NA
j_gene: TRBJ1-1
CDR3nt: TGCAGCGTCCTCGAGGGAAACACTGAAGCTTTCTTT
CDR3aa: CSVLEGNTEAFF

d_gene: TRBD1
v_gene: TRBV2
abundance: NA
j_gene: TRBJ2-2
CDR3nt: TGTGCCAGCAGTGATGTTTGGGACAGGGCCACCGGGGAGCTGTTTTTT
CDR3aa: CASSDVWDRATGELFF

d_gene: NA
v_gene: TRBV7-9
abundance: once
j_gene: TRBJ2-3
CDR3nt: TGTGCCAGCAGCGTACGAGGCACAGATACGCAGTATTTT
CDR3aa: CASSVRGTDTQYF

d_gene: TRBD1
v_gene: TRBV19
abundance: NA
j_gene: TRBJ2-7
CDR3nt: TGTGCCAGTAGTACGACAGGGGGCGGTTACGAGCAGTACTTC
CDR3aa: CASSTTGGGYEQYF

d_gene: NA
v_gene: TRBV6-1
abundance: NA
j_gene: TRBJ1-2
CDR3nt: TGTGCCAGCAGTCCTAGTATACAGGTAGACTATGGCTACACCTTC
CDR3aa: CASSPSIQVDYGYTF

d_gene: TRBD1
v_gene: TRBV7-3
abundance: NA
j_gene: TRBJ1-2
CDR3nt: TGTGCCAGCAGCTCACAGGGGGCAGGGATGGAGGGCTACACCTTC
CDR3aa: CASSSQGAGMEGYTF

d_gene: TRBD1
v_gene: TRBV14
abundance: NA
j_gene: TRBJ2-7
CDR3nt: TGTGCCAGCAGCCACGGGACAGTCTACGAGCAGTACTTC
CDR3aa: CASSHGTVYEQYF

d_gene: TRBD1
v_gene: TRBV7-2
abundance: once
j_gene: TRBJ2-3
CDR3nt: TGTGCCAGCAGCTTAATCCCCAGGGGGAGCACAGATACGCAGTATTTT
CDR3aa: CASSLIPRGSTDTQYF

d_gene: NA
v_gene: TRBV7-2
abundance: NA
j_gene: TRBJ2-7
CDR3nt: TGTGCCAGCAGCTTAGTAGGAGGGATCGCCTCCTACGAGCAGTACTTC
CDR3aa: CASSLVGGIASYEQYF

d_gene: NA
v_gene: TRBV2
abundance: NA
j_gene: TRBJ2-5
CDR3nt: TGTGCCAGCAGGAATCACCGGGACACTCAAGAGACCCAGTACTTC
CDR3aa: CASRNHRDTQETQYF

d_gene: TRBD2
v_gene: TRBV4-1
abundance: NA
j_gene: TRBJ2-5
CDR3nt: TGCGCCAGCAGCCTCACGGGACTAGCGGGAGAGACCCAGTACTTC
CDR3aa: CASSLTGLAGETQYF

d_gene: TRBD1
v_gene: TRBV30
abundance: NA
j_gene: TRBJ1-3
CDR3nt: TGTGCCTGGAGTGAAGGAAGACAGGGGAAATTTGGAAACACCATATATTTT
CDR3aa: CAWSEGRQGKFGNTIYF

d_gene: TRBD1
v_gene: TRBV27
abundance: NA
j_gene: TRBJ1-5
CDR3nt: TGTGCCAGCAGTAGACAGGGCGGGCAGCCCCAGCATTTT
CDR3aa: CASSRQGGQPQHF

d_gene: NA
v_gene: TRBV27
abundance: NA
j_gene: TRBJ2-4
CDR3nt: TGTGCCAGCAGTCGATTGGGGGCCGGTGCCAAAAACATTCAGTACTTC
CDR3aa: CASSRLGAGAKNIQYF

d_gene: TRBD2
v_gene: TRBV7-9
abundance: NA
j_gene: TRBJ2-7
CDR3nt: TGTGCCAGCAGCACGGGGAGCGGGGGGCAGGTCGAGCAGTACTTC
CDR3aa: CASSTGSGGQVEQYF

d_gene: TRBD2
v_gene: TRBV19
abundance: NA
j_gene: TRBJ2-1
CDR3nt: TGTGCCAGTAGTATCGGGGGGGCCCCGACCTACAATGAGCAGTTCTTC
CDR3aa: CASSIGGAPTYNEQFF

d_gene: NA
v_gene: TRBV15
abundance: NA
j_gene: TRBJ1-3
CDR3nt: TGTGCCACCAGCAGAGAGGACAGTGTGAGAAACACCATATATTTT
CDR3aa: CATSREDSVRNTIYF

d_gene: NA
v_gene: TRBV6-1
abundance: NA
j_gene: TRBJ2-3
CDR3nt: TGTGCCAGCAGTGAAGTCGACGGGACTAGCACAGATACGCAGTATTTT
CDR3aa: CASSEVDGTSTDTQYF

d_gene: NA
v_gene: TRBV6-1
abundance: NA
j_gene: TRBJ1-1
CDR3nt: TGTGCCAGCAACAGGGAGACTGAAGCTTTCTTT
CDR3aa: CASNRETEAFF

d_gene: NA
v_gene: TRBV13
abundance: NA
j_gene: TRBJ1-5
CDR3nt: TGTGCCAGCAGCTTAGGCATTGTTGGCAGGGCCCGCGGTCCCAATCAGCCCCAGCATTTT
CDR3aa: CASSLGIVGRARGPNQPQHF

d_gene: TRBD1
v_gene: TRBV29-1
abundance: NA
j_gene: TRBJ2-3
CDR3nt: TGCAGCGTAGGACAGGGGGCCACAGATACGCAGTATTTT
CDR3aa: CSVGQGATDTQYF

d_gene: NA
v_gene: TRBV15
abundance: NA
j_gene: TRBJ2-2
CDR3nt: TGTGCCACCAAAGGGGGAACCGCGAACACCGGGGAGCTGTTTTTT
CDR3aa: CATKGGTANTGELFF

d_gene: NA
v_gene: TRBV19
abundance: NA
j_gene: TRBJ2-1
CDR3nt: TGTGCCAGTAGTATAGCGCGTCTAGCGAATTACAATGAGCAGTTCTTC
CDR3aa: CASSIARLANYNEQFF

d_gene: NA
v_gene: TRBV30
abundance: NA
j_gene: TRBJ1-2
CDR3nt: TGTGCCTGGTCAGAGGTCGCTGGCTACACCTTC
CDR3aa: CAWSEVAGYTF

d_gene: TRBD1
v_gene: TRBV4-2
abundance: once
j_gene: TRBJ2-1
CDR3nt: TGTGCCAGCAGCCAAGAGTCGGCAGGGGGCTTGGTCTTC
CDR3aa: CASSQESAGGLVF

d_gene: TRBD1
v_gene: TRBV6-5
abundance: few
j_gene: TRBJ2-1
CDR3nt: TGTGCCAGCATCCAATTACGTGGCAGGGGGTATGAGCAGTTCTTC
CDR3aa: CASIQLRGRGYEQFF

d_gene: NA
v_gene: TRBV5-6
abundance: NA
j_gene: TRBJ1-6
CDR3nt: TGTGCCAGCAGCTTGGGAGATTCTAATTCACCCCTCCACTTT
CDR3aa: CASSLGDSNSPLHF

d_gene: TRBD2
v_gene: TRBV9
abundance: NA
j_gene: TRBJ2-5
CDR3nt: TGTGCCAGCAGCGTAGGAGTCGGGAGGCGGGTAGAGACCCAGTACTTC
CDR3aa: CASSVGVGRRVETQYF

d_gene: TRBD2
v_gene: TRBV7-2
abundance: NA
j_gene: TRBJ2-1
CDR3nt: TGTGCCAGCAGCTTAGGGGCCTATTACCGCGGGAGGCCCTACAATGAGCAGTTCTTC
CDR3aa: CASSLGAYYRGRPYNEQFF

d_gene: NA
v_gene: TRBV5-4
abundance: NA
j_gene: TRBJ2-1
CDR3nt: TGTGCCAGCAGTCCCGTCGCCAGTGTCAATGAGCAGTTCTTC
CDR3aa: CASSPVASVNEQFF

d_gene: NA
v_gene: TRBV6-5
abundance: NA
j_gene: TRBJ2-5
CDR3nt: TGTGCCAGCAGTCAACCGCCCGACAGAGGGGGGACCCAGTACTTC
CDR3aa: CASSQPPDRGGTQYF

d_gene: NA
v_gene: TRBV27
abundance: NA
j_gene: TRBJ2-7
CDR3nt: TGTGCCAGCAGTTTGGGGGGGGAGGGGGTCTACGAGCAGTACTTC
CDR3aa: CASSLGGEGVYEQYF

d_gene: NA
v_gene: TRBV27
abundance: NA
j_gene: TRBJ2-1
CDR3nt: TGTGCCAGCAGCCCGACTAGTATCAATGAGCAGTTCTTC
CDR3aa: CASSPTSINEQFF

d_gene: TRBD1
v_gene: TRBV27
abundance: NA
j_gene: TRBJ2-7
CDR3nt: TGTGCCAGCAGTCCCTTAGGGACAGGGAGGGTCTACGAGCAGTACTTC
CDR3aa: CASSPLGTGRVYEQYF

d_gene: TRBD1
v_gene: TRBV29-1
abundance: NA
j_gene: TRBJ1-2
CDR3nt: TGCAGCGGCGAACAGGGGGCAAATGGCTACACCTTC
CDR3aa: CSGEQGANGYTF

d_gene: TRBD1
v_gene: TRBV5-6
abundance: few
j_gene: TRBJ1-2
CDR3nt: TGTGCCAGCAGCTTGGACGAGACAGGGTATGTGTATGGCTACACCTTC
CDR3aa: CASSLDETGYVYGYTF

d_gene: NA
v_gene: TRBV5-4
abundance: NA
j_gene: TRBJ2-5
CDR3nt: TGTGCCAGCAGCACAGCAACACGGCCGGGACAATCTGAGACCCAGTACTTC
CDR3aa: CASSTATRPGQSETQYF

d_gene: TRBD2
v_gene: TRBV7-8
abundance: NA
j_gene: TRBJ2-3
CDR3nt: TGTGCCAGCAGCTCGCGACTAGCGAGCACAGATACGCAGTATTTT
CDR3aa: CASSSRLASTDTQYF

d_gene: TRBD1
v_gene: TRBV6-6
abundance: NA
j_gene: TRBJ1-6
CDR3nt: TGTGCCAGCAGTTATTGGACAGGGGTTAATTCACCCCTCCACTTT
CDR3aa: CASSYWTGVNSPLHF

d_gene: NA
v_gene: TRBV6-1
abundance: NA
j_gene: TRBJ1-5
CDR3nt: TGTGCCAGCAGTGTGCCGGGGTCCAGTCAGCCCCAGCATTTT
CDR3aa: CASSVPGSSQPQHF

d_gene: NA
v_gene: TRBV21-1
abundance: NA
j_gene: TRBJ2-3
CDR3nt: TGTGCCAGCAGCTTACGGGGGAGGGCGAGGACAGATACGCAGTATTTT
CDR3aa: CASSLRGRARTDTQYF

d_gene: NA
v_gene: TRBV27
abundance: NA
j_gene: TRBJ1-2
CDR3nt: TGTGCCAGCAGTTTATTTTCCTCGGGTGGCTACACCTTC
CDR3aa: CASSLFSSGGYTF

d_gene: NA
v_gene: TRBV29-1
abundance: NA
j_gene: TRBJ2-5
CDR3nt: TGCAGCGTTGAATGGCTAGAAAAGACCCAGTACTTC
CDR3aa: CSVEWLEKTQYF

d_gene: NA
v_gene: TRBV6-1
abundance: few
j_gene: TRBJ1-5
CDR3nt: TGTGCCAGCAGCGGACAGCTTAGCAATCAGCCCCAGCATTTT
CDR3aa: CASSGQLSNQPQHF

d_gene: NA
v_gene: TRBV14
abundance: NA
j_gene: TRBJ1-4
CDR3nt: TGTGCCAGCAGCCAAGATCGTGCGGGGGGCTATAATGAAAAACTGTTTTTT
CDR3aa: CASSQDRAGGYNEKLFF